This TCR beta chain was retrieved from a study of blood T cell repertoires in COVID-19. Germline V gives CDR1 MDHEN, CDR2 SYDVKM. After removal of 7 bases from V and 6 bases from J, the junction contained 8 bases not matched to a gene. CDR3 length: 15 amino acids. Authors' methods: Using reference gene primer amplification, nucleated cell counts were estimated. Assay: immunoSEQ multiplex PCR; the TCRdb copy retains only in-frame clones and omits some. That table is the source of V, J and clone size, and D and trimming were worked out from the DNA. The profile shows approximately 210,000 clones, around four fifths of them singletons.

Sequenced sample: peripheral blood. This TCR was recovered from a man younger than 40 with active or convalescent COVID-19. The chain couples TRBV28 to TRBJ1-5; 11 bases line up with TRBD1. The CDR3 reads CASTPRDRGSQPQHF. As DNA, the CDR3 is TGTGCCAGCACCCCCCGGGACAGGGGGAGTCAGCCCCAGCATTTT.